This is a list of T cell receptor beta chains from one sample in a study of Ad26.COV2.S vaccination and SARS-CoV-2 variants. Sequencing used immunoSEQ multiplex PCR; TCRdb keeps in-frame clones, though not all of them. The sample lists fewer than 900,000 clones; roughly nine tenths were seen once. The starting material was peripheral blood, obtained in a trial of Ad26.COV2.S vaccine versus placebo. These receptors came from a person aged 18 to 59 who received the Ad26.COV2.S COVID-19 vaccine or a placebo. CDR3s include the opening cysteine and the closing phenylalanine or tryptophan. A D gene is named only where the DNA matches it firmly. Size is stated for part of the rows, as once, few or many counts, or as a class when the clone is expanded.

CDR3 protein: CASSVGGSPGVTQQYF; CDR3 DNA: TGTGCCAGCAGCGTCGGGGGGAGCCCAGGGGTGACACAGCAGTACTTC; D gene: NA; J gene: TRBJ2-7; clone size: NA; V gene: TRBV9; CDR3 length: 16
CDR3 protein: CASSESQGALYGYTF; CDR3 DNA: TGTGCCAGCAGCGAATCACAGGGGGCGCTCTATGGCTACACCTTC; D gene: TRBD1; J gene: TRBJ1-2; clone size: NA; V gene: TRBV7-2; CDR3 length: 15
CDR3 protein: CAWSTGQETQYF; CDR3 DNA: TGTGCCTGGAGTACTGGGCAAGAGACCCAGTACTTC; D gene: NA; J gene: TRBJ2-5; clone size: NA; V gene: TRBV30; CDR3 length: 12
CDR3 protein: CASSLGSTDTQYF; CDR3 DNA: TGTGCCAGCAGCTTAGGGAGCACAGATACGCAGTATTTT; D gene: NA; J gene: TRBJ2-3; clone size: NA; V gene: TRBV5-4; CDR3 length: 13
CDR3 protein: CASSQGLQETQYF; CDR3 DNA: TGTGCCAGCAGCCAAGGACTACAAGAGACCCAGTACTTC; D gene: NA; J gene: TRBJ2-5; clone size: NA; V gene: TRBV14; CDR3 length: 13
CDR3 protein: CASTAQVTGTEAFF; CDR3 DNA: TGCGCCAGCACGGCCCAGGTAACGGGCACTGAAGCTTTCTTT; D gene: NA; J gene: TRBJ1-1; clone size: once; V gene: TRBV5-1; CDR3 length: 14
CDR3 protein: CASQNSRGSTGELFF; CDR3 DNA: TGTGCCAGCCAGAATTCTAGGGGGAGCACCGGGGAGCTGTTTTTT; D gene: NA; J gene: TRBJ2-2; clone size: NA; V gene: TRBV6-5; CDR3 length: 15
CDR3 protein: CASSLLYEQYF; CDR3 DNA: TGTGCCAGCAGTCTTCTCTACGAGCAGTACTTC; D gene: NA; J gene: TRBJ2-7; clone size: NA; V gene: TRBV3-1/TRBV3-2; CDR3 length: 11
CDR3 protein: CASSQVRGTEAFF; CDR3 DNA: TGTGCCAGCAGCCAAGTAAGGGGGACTGAAGCTTTCTTT; D gene: NA; J gene: TRBJ1-1; clone size: NA; V gene: TRBV14; CDR3 length: 13
CDR3 protein: CASSDPTSGSAGELFF; CDR3 DNA: TGTGCCAGCAGTGACCCGACTAGCGGGAGTGCCGGGGAGCTGTTTTTT; D gene: TRBD2; J gene: TRBJ2-2; clone size: NA; V gene: TRBV25-1; CDR3 length: 16
CDR3 protein: CAWGDNEQFF; CDR3 DNA: TGTGCCTGGGGGGACAATGAGCAGTTCTTC; D gene: NA; J gene: TRBJ2-1; clone size: NA; V gene: TRBV30; CDR3 length: 10
CDR3 protein: CASGGGLATQETQYF; CDR3 DNA: TGTGCCAGCGGGGGGGGACTAGCCACCCAAGAGACCCAGTACTTC; D gene: TRBD2; J gene: TRBJ2-5; clone size: NA; V gene: TRBV2; CDR3 length: 15
CDR3 protein: CASSWVALFKRYGYTF; CDR3 DNA: TGTGCCAGCAGCTGGGTGGCCCTATTTAAGCGCTATGGCTACACCTTC; D gene: NA; J gene: TRBJ1-2; clone size: NA; V gene: TRBV7-6; CDR3 length: 16
CDR3 protein: CASSLNRGTQYF; CDR3 DNA: TGTGCCAGCAGTTTGAATCGAGGGACCCAGTACTTC; D gene: NA; J gene: TRBJ2-5; clone size: NA; V gene: TRBV3-1/TRBV3-2; CDR3 length: 12
CDR3 protein: CASGTSGRTIADEQYF; CDR3 DNA: TGTGCCAGCGGTACTAGCGGGAGAACGATAGCTGACGAGCAGTACTTC; D gene: TRBD2; J gene: TRBJ2-7; clone size: once; V gene: TRBV2; CDR3 length: 16
CDR3 protein: CATSRVGTGEYTF; CDR3 DNA: TGTGCCACCAGCCGGGTTGGGACAGGCGAATACACCTTC; D gene: TRBD1; J gene: TRBJ1-2; clone size: NA; V gene: TRBV12-3/TRBV12-4; CDR3 length: 13
CDR3 protein: CSVEWGGTEETQYF; CDR3 DNA: TGCAGCGTTGAATGGGGGGGGACGGAGGAGACCCAGTACTTC; D gene: TRBD2; J gene: TRBJ2-5; clone size: NA; V gene: TRBV29-1; CDR3 length: 14
CDR3 protein: CATSEELNYGYTF; CDR3 DNA: TGTGCCACCAGTGAAGAATTGAACTATGGCTACACCTTC; D gene: NA; J gene: TRBJ1-2; clone size: NA; V gene: TRBV24-1; CDR3 length: 13
CDR3 protein: CASSIRLGGITSGRRSYNEQFF; CDR3 DNA: TGTGCCAGTAGTATAAGGCTTGGCGGGATTACTAGCGGGAGGCGCTCCTACAATGAGCAGTTCTTC; D gene: TRBD2; J gene: TRBJ2-1; clone size: NA; V gene: TRBV19; CDR3 length: 22
CDR3 protein: CASSLAPQETQYF; CDR3 DNA: TGTGCTAGCAGCTTAGCACCTCAAGAGACCCAGTACTTC; D gene: NA; J gene: TRBJ2-5; clone size: NA; V gene: TRBV7-7; CDR3 length: 13
CDR3 protein: CASSPTDTQYF; CDR3 DNA: TGTGCCAGCTCACCCACAGATACGCAGTATTTT; D gene: NA; J gene: TRBJ2-3; clone size: few; V gene: TRBV18; CDR3 length: 11
CDR3 protein: CAWSVRGGSQYF; CDR3 DNA: TGTGCCTGGAGTGTCCGGGGAGGGAGCCAGTACTTC; D gene: TRBD2; J gene: TRBJ2-7; clone size: NA; V gene: TRBV30; CDR3 length: 12
CDR3 protein: CSVDRGVTEAFF; CDR3 DNA: TGCAGCGTTGATCGAGGGGTGACTGAAGCTTTCTTT; D gene: NA; J gene: TRBJ1-1; clone size: once; V gene: TRBV29-1; CDR3 length: 12
CDR3 protein: CAIRAPMATTGNEQFF; CDR3 DNA: TGTGCCATCAGGGCCCCGATGGCTACTACGGGGAATGAGCAGTTCTTC; D gene: NA; J gene: TRBJ2-1; clone size: once; V gene: TRBV10-3; CDR3 length: 16
CDR3 protein: CASSLAAPGSYNSPLHF; CDR3 DNA: TGTGCCAGCAGTTTAGCGGCCCCTGGATCCTATAATTCACCCCTCCACTTT; D gene: NA; J gene: TRBJ1-6; clone size: NA; V gene: TRBV27; CDR3 length: 17
CDR3 protein: CASSLVPGGYEQYF; CDR3 DNA: TGTGCCAGCAGCTTAGTACCGGGTGGGTACGAGCAGTACTTC; D gene: NA; J gene: TRBJ2-7; clone size: NA; V gene: TRBV7-2; CDR3 length: 14
CDR3 protein: CATSALDRGYQETQYF; CDR3 DNA: TGTGCCACCAGTGCCCTGGACAGGGGGTACCAAGAGACCCAGTACTTC; D gene: TRBD1; J gene: TRBJ2-5; clone size: NA; V gene: TRBV24-1; CDR3 length: 16
CDR3 protein: CASSRQGWNTEAFF; CDR3 DNA: TGTGCCAGCAGCCGACAGGGATGGAACACTGAAGCTTTCTTT; D gene: TRBD1; J gene: TRBJ1-1; clone size: NA; V gene: TRBV5-5; CDR3 length: 14
CDR3 protein: CSADRGDATEAFF; CDR3 DNA: TGCAGCGCCGACAGGGGGGATGCCACTGAAGCTTTCTTT; D gene: TRBD1; J gene: TRBJ1-1; clone size: NA; V gene: TRBV29-1; CDR3 length: 13
CDR3 protein: CASSPPGQGYRRELFF; CDR3 DNA: TGTGCCAGCAGCCCTCCGGGCCAAGGGTATCGGCGGGAGCTGTTTTTT; D gene: NA; J gene: TRBJ2-2; clone size: NA; V gene: TRBV7-2; CDR3 length: 16
CDR3 protein: CASSRGVNQETQYF; CDR3 DNA: TGTGCCAGCAGCAGGGGGGTCAACCAAGAGACCCAGTACTTC; D gene: NA; J gene: TRBJ2-5; clone size: NA; V gene: TRBV5-4; CDR3 length: 14
CDR3 protein: CASSLTGTADQPQHF; CDR3 DNA: TGTGCCAGCAGCTTAACCGGGACAGCGGATCAGCCCCAGCATTTT; D gene: TRBD1; J gene: TRBJ1-5; clone size: NA; V gene: TRBV11-2; CDR3 length: 15
CDR3 protein: CASSTDGDTGELFF; CDR3 DNA: TGTGCCAGCTCAACGGACGGGGACACCGGGGAGCTGTTTTTT; D gene: NA; J gene: TRBJ2-2; clone size: few; V gene: TRBV18; CDR3 length: 14
CDR3 protein: CASSFQQGGSYEQYF; CDR3 DNA: TGTGCCAGCAGCTTCCAACAGGGAGGCTCCTACGAGCAGTACTTC; D gene: NA; J gene: TRBJ2-7; clone size: NA; V gene: TRBV7-9; CDR3 length: 15